The 20 T cell receptor beta chains below come from one sample, sequenced in a study of early T cells in non-severe SARS-CoV-2 infection. TCRdb redid the calling of the 5' RACE reads with MiXCR, one entry per CDR3 protein. The sample includes some 77,000 distinct CDR3 sequences, approximately 12% of them seen just once. The sample consisted of whole blood, taken at baseline. These TCRs come from an adult who was a healthcare worker with PCR-confirmed SARS-CoV-2 infection or an uninfected control (not recorded which). The donor label of this sample is uncertain.

At least ten counts were recorded for this clonotype. The chain couples TRBV19 to TRBJ2-7, with D hard to call. CDR1 and CDR2 (germline): LNHDA, SQIVND (reference sequence). The CDR3 has 14 amino acids. V was pared by 1 base and J by 0 bases, with 7 bases between. The CDR3 DNA is TGTGCCAGTAGTATAGTTAAGAGCTCCTACGAGCAGTACTTC. Translated, it gives CASSIVKSSYEQYF.

This clonotype showed up just a few times. CDR3 coding DNA: TGTGCCAGCAGCTCGCGGGACAGGGGCGAAGCTTTCTTT. Amino acids: CASSSRDRGEAFF. The gene calls are TRBV7-9 and TRBJ1-1; 10 positions agree with TRBD1. The CDR3 consists of 13 residues. Germline trimming cut 4 bases from V and 8 bases from J; bases unmatched to any gene: 4. The germline V gene encodes CDR1 SEHNR and CDR2 FQNEAQ (reference sequence). The variable domain in full, with the rest retrieved from reference TRBV7-9 and TRBJ1-1, is DTGVSQNPRHKITKRGQNVTFRCDPISEHNRLYWYRQTLGQGPEFLTYFQNEAQLEKSRLLSDRFSAERPKGSFSTLEIQRTEQGDSAMYLCASSSRDRGEAFFGQGTRLTVV.

This clonotype has ten or more counts. Germline is not matched at one junction end, which may reflect a read error. V and J are TRBV5-1 and TRBJ2-3, with 10 positions matching TRBD2. Germline assignment: CDR1 SGHRS and CDR2 YFSETQ. The CDR3 contains 15 residues. CDR3 bases: TGTGCCAGCAGCTTTCTAGCGGGGGGCACAGATACGCAGTATTTT. It translates to CASSFLAGGTDTQYF.

The genes are TRBV7-8 and TRBJ1-1; weak D call: TRBD1 (5 bases). Germline V CDR1 and CDR2: SGHVS, FQNEAQ. The CDR3 runs to 12 residues. Trimming stripped 1 base from V and 10 bases from J, with 10 bases between. CDR3: CASSLVTQGAFF. The CDR3 coding sequence is TGTGCCAGCAGCTTAGTAACGCAGGGAGCTTTCTTT.

This clonotype was seen many times. V and J are TRBV7-6 and TRBJ1-1; D is possibly TRBD1 (5 bases). This CDR3 has 14 amino acids. Trimming took off 3 bases at V and 7 bases at J, with 15 bases between the two ends. Germline V lookup: CDR1 SGHVS, CDR2 FNYEAQ. The CDR3 nucleotides are TGTGCCAGCAGCTTTGTATCTGGGGGGGTTGAAGCTTTCTTT. Its translation: CASSFVSGGVEAFF.

The chain couples TRBV5-1 to TRBJ2-5, with TRBD2 identical over 7 bases. V gave up 2 bases and J gave up 2 bases; unmatched junction bases: 3. The CDR3 runs 14 residues. From germline, CDR1 is SGHRS and CDR2 YFSETQ. The CDR3 nucleotides read TGCGCCAGCAGCTTCCCTAGCGGACAAGAGACCCAGTACTTC. It is translated as CASSFPSGQETQYF.

This chain joins TRBV29-1 and TRBJ1-3; D not certain. The CDR3 has 11 amino acids. Germline V gives CDR1 SQVTM, CDR2 ANQGSEA. V lost 7 bases, J lost 3 bases, and 7 bases lay in between. The CDR3 spells CSAPVGNTIYF. CDR3 DNA sequence: TGCAGCGCTCCCGTTGGAAACACCATATATTTT.

Within the sample, this clonotype is medium-sized (0.01 to 0.1%). The chain carries TRBV7-6 and TRBJ2-7; 8 bases align to TRBD1. This CDR3 comprises 14 residues. V gave up 8 bases and J gave up 2 bases; unmatched junction bases: 8. Germline CDR1 and CDR2: SGHVS and FNYEAQ. The CDR3 sequence is CASSWGTGTYEQYF. CDR3 sequence (DNA): TGTGCCAGCTCCTGGGGGACAGGCACCTACGAGCAGTACTTC.

This clonotype has just a few counts. This chain connects TRBV20-1 to TRBJ1-5; the D gene is possibly TRBD1 (5 bases). Trimming shortened V by 3 bases and J by 0 bases, and 18 bases separated the two germline ends. The CDR3 length is 17 residues. Germline CDR1 and CDR2: DFQATT and SNEGSKA (reference sequence). The CDR3 sequence is CSASPADRPLSNQPQHF. As DNA, the CDR3 is TGCAGTGCTAGCCCAGCCGACAGACCCCTTAGCAATCAGCCCCAGCATTTT.

This clonotype was seen a few times. The chain has TRBV19 and TRBJ1-5, with 9 positions matching TRBD1. Germline V CDR1 and CDR2: LNHDA, SQIVND (reference sequence). This CDR3 region has 13 residues. The V segment lost 6 bases and the J segment 7 bases; nucleotides outside the gene matches: 4. In DNA form, the CDR3 reads TGTGCCAGTAGCGGGACAGGGAGACAGCCCCAGCATTTT. Translating it yields CASSGTGRQPQHF.

CDR3 residues: CSARLGLAGVQFF. In DNA, the CDR3 is TGCAGTGCTAGGTTAGGACTAGCGGGAGTGCAGTTCTTC. The rearrangement joins TRBV20-1 to TRBJ2-1, with 13 bases lining up with TRBD2. The CDR3 extends over 13 amino acids. Germline lookup yields CDR1 DFQATT and CDR2 SNEGSKA (reference sequence). V was pared by 3 bases and J by 12 bases, with 5 bases of the junction left unmatched.

In this sample, this clonotype turned up a few times. This chain connects TRBV18 to TRBJ2-7, with TRBD1 identical over 8 bases. Trimming removed 2 bases from V and 6 bases from J; junction bases left unmatched: 9. The CDR3 consists of 15 residues. Germline loops: CDR1 KGHSH, CDR2 LQKENI. In DNA, the CDR3 is TGTGCCAGCTCACCATCGACAGGGGCCGCCTCCGAGCAGTACTTC. Translation: CASSPSTGAASEQYF.

This clonotype was counted a few times. Here the CDR3 reads CASSQEGLTSDTQYF. CDR3 DNA sequence: TGTGCCAGCAGCCAAGAGGGACTAACCTCAGATACGCAGTATTTT. V and J are TRBV4-2 and TRBJ2-3; 7 bases align to TRBD2. The CDR3 extends over 15 amino acids. CDR1 and CDR2 from the germline V gene are LGHNA and YNFKEQ. J gave up 4 bases and V 0 bases, and 4 bases lay outside the gene matches.

This clonotype was observed many times. The chain recombines TRBV7-2 with TRBJ2-7; 9 bases align to TRBD2. The CDR3 has 15 residues. Trimming took 1 base from V and 3 from J; bases not matched to a gene: 4. Looked up from germline, CDR1 is SGHTA and CDR2 is FQGNSA. The CDR3 DNA is TGTGCCAGCAGCTTAGTGACTAGCGGAAGCTACGAGCAGTACTTC. Translation gives CASSLVTSGSYEQYF.

V gene TRBV7-8 combines with J gene TRBJ1-5, with 12 bases identical to TRBD1. Unmatched junction bases numbered 7, after V lost 7 bases and J lost 3 bases. The CDR3 is made up of 16 amino acids. Looked up from germline, CDR1 is SGHVS and CDR2 is FQNEAQ. Here the CDR3 DNA reads TGTGCCAGCACCGGGGGGACAGGGGGCATCAATCAGCCCCAGCATTTT. The encoded protein is CASTGGTGGINQPQHF.

The chain recombines TRBV11-2 with TRBJ1-4, with a weak D call TRBD1 (5 bases). Germline V gene lookup returns CDR1 SGHAT and CDR2 FQNNGV. This CDR3 spans 13 amino acids. V was shortened by 2 bases and J by 11 bases, with 12 bases between the two germline ends. The CDR3 reads CASSLRDGWKLFF. CDR3 nucleotide sequence: TGTGCCAGCAGCTTACGGGACGGTTGGAAACTGTTTTTT. The variable domain in full, completed from reference TRBV11-2 and TRBJ1-4, reads EAGVAQSPRYKIIEKRQSVAFWCNPISGHATLYWYQQILGQGPKLLIQFQNNGVVDDSQLPKDRFSAERLKGVDSTLKIQPAKLEDSAVYLCASSLRDGWKLFFGSGTQLSVL.

This clonotype was found many times. The V gene is TRBV11-3, the J gene TRBJ1-2, with 7 bases lining up with TRBD1. After removal of 5 bases from V and 3 bases from J, the junction contained 6 bases not matched to a gene. The CDR3 runs to 14 residues. CDR1 SGHNT and CDR2 YENEEA come from the germline V gene. Here the CDR3 reads CASSPPGQHYGYTF. The CDR3 DNA sequence: TGTGCCAGCAGCCCCCCGGGACAGCACTATGGCTACACCTTC.

This chain connects TRBV6-5 to TRBJ1-1, with 7 bases matching TRBD1. The CDR3 sequence is 13 residues long. Losses at the gene ends were 5 bases for V and 5 bases for J; bases not matched to a gene: 5. Germline V lookup: CDR1 MNHEY, CDR2 SVGAGI. CDR3 protein: CASSPGGRTEAFF. The CDR3 nucleotides are TGTGCCAGCAGTCCAGGGGGTAGAACTGAAGCTTTCTTT.

This clonotype was seen a handful of times. V is TRBV24-1 and J is TRBJ2-1; TRBD1 agrees at 10 bases. Germline V gene lookup returns CDR1 KGHDR and CDR2 SFDVKD. V shed 3 bases and J 10 bases; nucleotides not matched to a gene: 5. The CDR3 consists of 14 residues. The CDR3 reads CATSDPGQGLEQFF. CDR3 DNA: TGTGCCACCAGTGATCCGGGACAGGGGTTAGAGCAGTTCTTC.

Many counts were recorded for this clonotype. The genes are TRBV20-1 and TRBJ1-3; D gene ambiguous. V was shortened by 5 bases and J by 4 bases, with 9 bases between the two germline ends. Germline V gives CDR1 DFQATT, CDR2 SNEGSKA (reference sequence). The CDR3 sequence is 12 residues long. DNA for the CDR3: TGCAGTGCTGGGTTTTCGGGAAACACCATATATTTT. Translating it yields CSAGFSGNTIYF.